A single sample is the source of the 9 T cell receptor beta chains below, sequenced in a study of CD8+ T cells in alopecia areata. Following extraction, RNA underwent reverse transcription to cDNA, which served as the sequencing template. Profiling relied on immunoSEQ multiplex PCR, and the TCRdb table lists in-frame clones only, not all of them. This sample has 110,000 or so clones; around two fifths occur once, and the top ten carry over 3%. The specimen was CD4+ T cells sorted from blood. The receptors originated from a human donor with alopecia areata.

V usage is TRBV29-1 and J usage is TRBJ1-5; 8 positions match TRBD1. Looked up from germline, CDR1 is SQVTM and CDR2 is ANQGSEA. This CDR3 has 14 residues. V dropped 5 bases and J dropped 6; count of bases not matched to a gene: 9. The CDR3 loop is CSVSSGTGSQPQHF. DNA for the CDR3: TGCAGCGTTTCTTCCGGGACAGGCAGTCAGCCCCAGCATTTT.

The CDR3 is CASSPQGNEQFF. CDR3 nucleotide sequence: TGTGCCAGCAGCCCACAGGGCAATGAGCAGTTCTTC. The V and J genes are TRBV5-4 and TRBJ2-1, with D possibly matching TRBD1 (6 bases). Between the trimmed V and J ends, which lost 4 bases and 6 bases, there was a span of 8 bases. This CDR3 has 12 amino acids. Looked up from germline, CDR1 is SGHNT and CDR2 is YYREEE (reference sequence).

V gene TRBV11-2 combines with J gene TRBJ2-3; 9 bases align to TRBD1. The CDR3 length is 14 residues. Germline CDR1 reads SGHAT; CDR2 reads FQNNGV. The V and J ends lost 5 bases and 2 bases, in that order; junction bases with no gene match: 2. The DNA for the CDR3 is TGTGCCAGCAGCCGGGACAGGGACACAGATACGCAGTATTTT. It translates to CASSRDRDTDTQYF.

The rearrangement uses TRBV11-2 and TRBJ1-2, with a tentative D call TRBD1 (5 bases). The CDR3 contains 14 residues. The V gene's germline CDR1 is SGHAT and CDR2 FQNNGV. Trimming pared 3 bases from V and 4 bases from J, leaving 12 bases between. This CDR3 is CASSLGEFGYGYTF. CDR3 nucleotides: TGTGCCAGCAGCTTGGGGGAGTTTGGCTATGGCTACACCTTC. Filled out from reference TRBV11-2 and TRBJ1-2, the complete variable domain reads EAGVAQSPRYKIIEKRQSVAFWCNPISGHATLYWYQQILGQGPKLLIQFQNNGVVDDSQLPKDRFSAERLKGVDSTLKIQPAKLEDSAVYLCASSLGEFGYGYTFGSGTRLTVV.

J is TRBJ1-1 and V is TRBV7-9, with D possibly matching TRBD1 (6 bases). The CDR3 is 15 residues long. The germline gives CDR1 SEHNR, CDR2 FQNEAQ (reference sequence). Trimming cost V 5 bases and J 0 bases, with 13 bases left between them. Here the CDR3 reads CASSTNRDMNTEAFF. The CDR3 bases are TGTGCCAGCAGCACTAACAGGGATATGAACACTGAAGCTTTCTTT. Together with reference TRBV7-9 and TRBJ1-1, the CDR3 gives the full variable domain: DTGVSQNPRHKITKRGQNVTFRCDPISEHNRLYWYRQTLGQGPEFLTYFQNEAQLEKSRLLSDRFSAERPKGSFSTLEIQRTEQGDSAMYLCASSTNRDMNTEAFFGQGTRLTVV.

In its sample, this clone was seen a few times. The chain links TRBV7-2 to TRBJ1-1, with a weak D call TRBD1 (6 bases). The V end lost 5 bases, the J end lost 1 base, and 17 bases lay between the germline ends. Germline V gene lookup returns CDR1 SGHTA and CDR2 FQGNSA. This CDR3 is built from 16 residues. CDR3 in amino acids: CASSDIGQLANTEAFF. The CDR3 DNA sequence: TGTGCCAGCAGCGACATCGGACAGCTGGCGAACACTGAAGCTTTCTTT.

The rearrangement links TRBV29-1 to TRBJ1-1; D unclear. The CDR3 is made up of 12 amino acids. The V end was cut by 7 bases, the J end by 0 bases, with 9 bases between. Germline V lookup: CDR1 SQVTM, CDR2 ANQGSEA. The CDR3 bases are TGCAGCGCCTACGGCATGAACACTGAAGCTTTCTTT. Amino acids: CSAYGMNTEAFF.

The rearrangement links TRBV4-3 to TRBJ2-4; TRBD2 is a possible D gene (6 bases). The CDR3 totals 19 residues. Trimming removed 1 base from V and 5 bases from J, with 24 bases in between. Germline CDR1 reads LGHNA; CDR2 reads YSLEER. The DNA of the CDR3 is TGCGCCAGCAGCCAAGCATTGGCGTCTGGAGGGGTCGGCGAAAACATTCAGTACTTC. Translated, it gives CASSQALASGGVGENIQYF.

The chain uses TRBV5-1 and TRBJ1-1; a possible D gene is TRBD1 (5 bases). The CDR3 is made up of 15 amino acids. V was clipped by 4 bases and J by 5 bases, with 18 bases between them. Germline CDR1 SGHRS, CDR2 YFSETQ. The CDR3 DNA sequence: TGCGCCAGCAGCCCGGCGGGGGGTAGCGCGACTGAAGCTTTCTTT. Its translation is CASSPAGGSATEAFF.